This is a list of T cell receptor beta chains from one sample in a study of cytomegalovirus exposure and HLA in healthy donors. Sequencing used immunoSEQ multiplex PCR; TCRdb keeps in-frame clones, though not all of them. The data hold roughly 280,000 clones, with roughly 70% observed a single time. The source material was PBMCs. These receptors were obtained from a female donor in good health and CMV-seronegative. Both conserved end residues are part of each CDR3. The D gene is left open where the match is weak. Size values are once, few and many counts, or a class for expanded clones, and some rows have none.

d_gene: NA; len: 14; abundance: NA; v_gene: TRBV11-2; j_gene: TRBJ2-2; CDR3aa: CASSLELNTGELFF; CDR3nt: TGTGCCAGCAGCTTAGAACTCAACACCGGGGAGCTGTTTTTT
d_gene: NA; len: 13; abundance: NA; v_gene: TRBV25-1; j_gene: TRBJ2-7; CDR3aa: CASAPGSPHEQYF; CDR3nt: TGTGCCAGCGCCCCTGGCTCGCCCCACGAGCAGTACTTC
d_gene: NA; len: 15; abundance: few; v_gene: TRBV2; j_gene: TRBJ1-1; CDR3aa: CASTPHASGVTEAFF; CDR3nt: TGTGCCAGCACCCCCCATGCTTCAGGGGTTACTGAAGCTTTCTTT
d_gene: NA; len: 15; abundance: NA; v_gene: TRBV7-9; j_gene: TRBJ2-5; CDR3aa: CSSRGGNSGGGTQYF; CDR3nt: TGTTCCTCTAGGGGCGGGAACTCGGGTGGCGGGACCCAGTACTTC
d_gene: NA; len: 14; abundance: NA; v_gene: TRBV19; j_gene: TRBJ2-1; CDR3aa: CASSILGLYNEQFF; CDR3nt: TGTGCCAGTAGTATTCTAGGTTTGTACAATGAGCAGTTCTTC
d_gene: NA; len: 16; abundance: once; v_gene: TRBV4-1; j_gene: TRBJ2-1; CDR3aa: CASSPPFTTSYNEQFF; CDR3nt: TGCGCCAGCAGCCCGCCGTTTACTACCTCCTACAATGAGCAGTTCTTC
d_gene: TRBD2; len: 15; abundance: NA; v_gene: TRBV11-3; j_gene: TRBJ2-7; CDR3aa: CASSSPSGGSYEQYF; CDR3nt: TGTGCCAGCAGCTCCCCGAGCGGGGGCTCCTACGAGCAGTACTTC
d_gene: NA; len: 14; abundance: once; v_gene: TRBV19; j_gene: TRBJ2-2; CDR3aa: CASSGVANTGELFF; CDR3nt: TGTGCCAGTAGCGGGGTAGCGAACACCGGGGAGCTGTTTTTT
d_gene: NA; len: 14; abundance: NA; v_gene: TRBV6-1; j_gene: TRBJ1-2; CDR3aa: CASRRPSGDYGYTF; CDR3nt: TGTGCCAGCAGGCGGCCATCGGGGGACTATGGCTACACCTTC
d_gene: TRBD1; len: 15; abundance: NA; v_gene: TRBV4-1; j_gene: TRBJ2-7; CDR3aa: CASSQAGTGGYEQYF; CDR3nt: TGCGCCAGCAGCCAGGCCGGGACAGGGGGCTACGAGCAGTACTTC
d_gene: NA; len: 11; abundance: once; v_gene: TRBV29-1; j_gene: TRBJ1-2; CDR3aa: CSVGDGGTYTF; CDR3nt: TGCAGCGTTGGCGATGGGGGGACCTACACCTTC
d_gene: TRBD2; len: 13; abundance: NA; v_gene: TRBV13; j_gene: TRBJ2-7; CDR3aa: CASSGGRSYEQYF; CDR3nt: TGTGCCAGCAGCGGCGGGAGATCCTACGAGCAGTACTTC
d_gene: NA; len: 12; abundance: NA; v_gene: TRBV2; j_gene: TRBJ2-7; CDR3aa: CASMGRGYEQYF; CDR3nt: TGTGCCAGCATGGGCAGGGGCTACGAGCAGTACTTC
d_gene: NA; len: 15; abundance: NA; v_gene: TRBV15; j_gene: TRBJ1-2; CDR3aa: CATRKDRTLNYGYTF; CDR3nt: TGTGCCACCAGGAAAGACAGGACCCTGAACTATGGCTACACCTTC
d_gene: NA; len: 14; abundance: NA; v_gene: TRBV7-9; j_gene: TRBJ1-2; CDR3aa: CASSFTTGGYGYTF; CDR3nt: TGTGCCAGCAGCTTCACGACCGGGGGCTATGGCTACACCTTC
d_gene: TRBD1; len: 14; abundance: NA; v_gene: TRBV5-1; j_gene: TRBJ2-5; CDR3aa: CASSPQGAIGTQYF; CDR3nt: TGCGCCAGCAGCCCTCAGGGGGCGATTGGGACCCAGTACTTC
d_gene: NA; len: 12; abundance: NA; v_gene: TRBV15; j_gene: TRBJ2-7; CDR3aa: CATSFGTYEQYF; CDR3nt: TGTGCCACCAGCTTCGGGACCTACGAGCAGTACTTC
d_gene: NA; len: 17; abundance: NA; v_gene: TRBV4-1; j_gene: TRBJ2-7; CDR3aa: CASSQAVGAAGNYEQYF; CDR3nt: TGCGCCAGCAGCCAAGCTGTGGGTGCGGCCGGTAACTACGAGCAGTACTTC
d_gene: NA; len: 13; abundance: few; v_gene: TRBV5-6; j_gene: TRBJ2-1; CDR3aa: CASSRGSRNEQFF; CDR3nt: TGTGCCAGCAGCCGAGGCAGTCGCAATGAGCAGTTCTTC
d_gene: TRBD2; len: 19; abundance: few; v_gene: TRBV7-8; j_gene: TRBJ2-1; CDR3aa: CASSSRELAGVKTYNEQFF; CDR3nt: TGTGCCAGCAGCTCCCGGGAGCTAGCGGGAGTCAAGACCTACAATGAGCAGTTCTTC
d_gene: NA; len: 13; abundance: NA; v_gene: TRBV2; j_gene: TRBJ2-3; CDR3aa: CASQPLKTDTQYF; CDR3nt: TGTGCCAGTCAACCACTGAAGACAGATACGCAGTATTTT
d_gene: NA; len: 15; abundance: NA; v_gene: TRBV27; j_gene: TRBJ2-3; CDR3aa: CASTPVGGSTDTQYF; CDR3nt: TGTGCCAGCACCCCGGTCGGGGGAAGCACAGATACGCAGTATTTT
d_gene: TRBD2; len: 16; abundance: NA; v_gene: TRBV4-2; j_gene: TRBJ2-7; CDR3aa: CASSQDQAGANYEQYF; CDR3nt: TGTGCCAGCAGCCAAGATCAGGCGGGAGCGAACTACGAGCAGTACTTC
d_gene: TRBD1; len: 15; abundance: NA; v_gene: TRBV2; j_gene: TRBJ2-7; CDR3aa: CASSDRGRGSYEQYF; CDR3nt: TGTGCCAGCAGTGACAGGGGCAGGGGGTCCTACGAGCAGTACTTC
d_gene: NA; len: 12; abundance: NA; v_gene: TRBV30; j_gene: TRBJ1-1; CDR3aa: CAWSGANTEAFF; CDR3nt: TGTGCCTGGAGTGGGGCGAACACTGAAGCTTTCTTT
d_gene: NA; len: 14; abundance: NA; v_gene: TRBV4-1; j_gene: TRBJ2-1; CDR3aa: CASSQDPPGDEQFF; CDR3nt: TGCGCCAGCAGCCAGGACCCCCCCGGGGATGAGCAGTTCTTC
d_gene: NA; len: 13; abundance: NA; v_gene: TRBV6-4; j_gene: TRBJ2-1; CDR3aa: CASSDSDNNEQFF; CDR3nt: TGTGCCAGCAGTGACTCGGACAACAATGAGCAGTTCTTC
d_gene: NA; len: 15; abundance: once; v_gene: TRBV9; j_gene: TRBJ1-4; CDR3aa: CASSHSGDLNEKLFF; CDR3nt: TGTGCCAGCAGCCACTCAGGGGACCTTAATGAAAAACTGTTTTTT
d_gene: NA; len: 14; abundance: NA; v_gene: TRBV14; j_gene: TRBJ2-1; CDR3aa: CASSNGQTYNEQFF; CDR3nt: TGTGCCAGCAGCAATGGGCAGACCTACAATGAGCAGTTCTTC
d_gene: NA; len: 13; abundance: NA; v_gene: TRBV14; j_gene: TRBJ2-5; CDR3aa: CASSQDLRETQYF; CDR3nt: TGTGCCAGCAGCCAAGATCTGCGGGAGACCCAGTACTTC